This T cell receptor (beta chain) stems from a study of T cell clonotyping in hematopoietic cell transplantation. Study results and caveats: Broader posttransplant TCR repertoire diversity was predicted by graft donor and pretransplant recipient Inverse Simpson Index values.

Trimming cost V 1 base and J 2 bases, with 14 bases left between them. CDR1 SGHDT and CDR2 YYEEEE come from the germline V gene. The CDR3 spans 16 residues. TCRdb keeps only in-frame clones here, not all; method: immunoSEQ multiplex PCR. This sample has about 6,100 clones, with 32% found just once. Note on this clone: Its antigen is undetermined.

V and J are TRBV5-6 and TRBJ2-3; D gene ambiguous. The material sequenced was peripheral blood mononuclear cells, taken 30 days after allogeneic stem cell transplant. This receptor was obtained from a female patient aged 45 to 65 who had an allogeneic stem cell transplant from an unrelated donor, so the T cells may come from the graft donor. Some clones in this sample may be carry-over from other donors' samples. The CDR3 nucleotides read TGTGCCAGCAGCTTGCGGTTGGCAGTAATCACAGATACGCAGTATTTT. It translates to CASSLRLAVITDTQYF.